This entry lists 2 T cell receptor beta chains sequenced from one sample in a study of blood T cell repertoires in COVID-19. The repertoire was sequenced with immunoSEQ multiplex PCR; TCRdb's copy has only in-frame clones and lacks some. The sample holds 60,000 to 70,000 clones; 70% to 90% are singletons and the top ten take almost 4.5%. Sequenced: peripheral blood. The receptors stem from a man aged 45-60 years with active COVID-19.

The J gene is TRBJ2-7, the V gene TRBV11-2; TRBD1 aligns across 10 bases. Germline assignment: CDR1 SGHAT and CDR2 FQNNGV. Germline trimming cut 3 bases from V and 1 base from J; bases unmatched to any gene: 6. The CDR3 is 16 residues long. CDR3 DNA: TGTGCCAGCAGCTTCCCGGGACAGGGGTCGTCCTACGAGCAGTACTTC. Its protein is CASSFPGQGSSYEQYF.

This clone was detected once. The genes are TRBV7-9 and TRBJ2-3; D is unresolved. CDR3 length: 12 residues. CDR1 SEHNR and CDR2 FQNEAQ come from the germline V gene (reference sequence). With 3 bases removed from V and 2 bases from J, the gap between germline ends came to 3 bases. CDR3 in amino acids: CASSFLTDTQYF. CDR3 nucleotide sequence: TGTGCCAGCAGCTTCCTCACAGATACGCAGTATTTT. Filled out from reference TRBV7-9 and TRBJ2-3, the complete variable domain reads DTGVSQNPRHKITKRGQNVTFRCDPISEHNRLYWYRQTLGQGPEFLTYFQNEAQLEKSRLLSDRFSAERPKGSFSTLEIQRTEQGDSAMYLCASSFLTDTQYFGPGTRLTVL.